This T cell receptor beta chain derives from a study of OX40 agonist ivuxolimab in advanced cancers. Overall study context: An agonistic anti-OX40 (CD134) antibody, ivuxolimab, was used to treat the patients.

Sequencing was performed with immunoSEQ multiplex PCR; in TCRdb, only in-frame clones are kept and a portion is missing. The data hold under 50,000 clones, with about 79% observed a single time. This clone was seen a handful of times. Germline V gives CDR1 SGHRS, CDR2 YFSETQ. Trimming took 0 bases from V and 6 from J, leaving 10 bases between them. The length of the CDR3 is 13 residues. The TCR sequence derives from an adult with an advanced solid tumor such as melanoma, head and neck, liver or kidney cancer. The material sequenced was CD4+ or CD8+ T cells sorted from blood, taken in a trial of the OX40 agonist ivuxolimab. The rearrangement links TRBV5-1 to TRBJ2-7, with D hard to call. The CDR3 region is CASSLGPSGEQYF. CDR3 in DNA: TGCGCCAGCAGCTTGGGCCCAAGTGGCGAGCAGTACTTC.